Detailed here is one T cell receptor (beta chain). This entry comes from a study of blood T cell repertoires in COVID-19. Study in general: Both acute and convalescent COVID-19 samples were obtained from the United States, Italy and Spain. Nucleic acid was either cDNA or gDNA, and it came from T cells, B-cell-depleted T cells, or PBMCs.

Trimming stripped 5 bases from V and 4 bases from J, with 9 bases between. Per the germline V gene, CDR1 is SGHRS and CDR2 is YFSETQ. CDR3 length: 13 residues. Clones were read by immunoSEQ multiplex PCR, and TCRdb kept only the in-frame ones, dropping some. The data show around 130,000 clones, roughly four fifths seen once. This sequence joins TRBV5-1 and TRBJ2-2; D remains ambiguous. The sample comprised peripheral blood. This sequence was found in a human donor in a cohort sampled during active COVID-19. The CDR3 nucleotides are TGCGCCAGCAGTACTGCGTCCACCGGGGAGCTGTTTTTT. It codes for CASSTASTGELFF.